This T cell receptor (beta chain) comes out of a study of cytomegalovirus exposure and HLA in healthy donors. In the study overall: Out of about 410 genotyped donors, less than 90% belonged to the Caucasian-associated ancestry cluster.

Study results and limitations: TCR beta V- and J-gene trimming, according to a later analysis, was linked to a missense DCLRE1C variant. Among immune exposure information, only CMV serostatus was available.

The PCR made use of 60 Vbeta and 13 Jbeta primers. Original data processing: Later reanalysis found around 80 million unique TCR beta chains, around 9.9 million of them shared. Some clones are missing from TCRdb's copy, which holds only in-frame ones; the method was immunoSEQ multiplex PCR. V, J and clone size reflect that table, while D and trimming were determined from the DNA. In the table there are around 190,000 clones, roughly 85% of which are singletons. Germline trimming cut 7 bases from V and 5 bases from J; bases unmatched to any gene: 8. The CDR3 sequence is 15 residues long. From germline, CDR1 is MNHNY and CDR2 SVGAGI (reference sequence). As regards this clone: The antigen remains unidentified.

The chain uses TRBV6-6 and TRBJ2-3, with 11 nucleotides matching TRBD2. Sequencing was performed on PBMCs. This sequence was found in a woman aged 50 to 60 in good health and CMV-seronegative. The CDR3 DNA is TGTGCCAGCACCATAGCGGGAGGGCGGGAAGATACGCAGTATTTT. It yields the protein CASTIAGGREDTQYF.